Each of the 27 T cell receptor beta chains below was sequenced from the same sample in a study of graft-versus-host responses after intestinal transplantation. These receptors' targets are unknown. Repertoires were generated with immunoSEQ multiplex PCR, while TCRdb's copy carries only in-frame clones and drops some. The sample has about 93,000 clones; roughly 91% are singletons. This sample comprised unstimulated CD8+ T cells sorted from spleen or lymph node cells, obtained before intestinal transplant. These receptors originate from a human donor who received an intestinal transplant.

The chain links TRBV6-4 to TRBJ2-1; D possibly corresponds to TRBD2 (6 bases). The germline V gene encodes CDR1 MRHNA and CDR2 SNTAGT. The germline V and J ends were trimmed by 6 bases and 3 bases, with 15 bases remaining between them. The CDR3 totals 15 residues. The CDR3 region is CASSEEASDYNEQFF. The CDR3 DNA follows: TGTGCCAGCAGCGAGGAGGCTAGCGACTACAATGAGCAGTTCTTC.

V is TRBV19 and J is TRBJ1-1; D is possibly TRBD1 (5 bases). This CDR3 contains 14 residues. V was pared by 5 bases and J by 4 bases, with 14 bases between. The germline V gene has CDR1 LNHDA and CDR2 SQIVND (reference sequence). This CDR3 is CASSSRGGGTEAFF. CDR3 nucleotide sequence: TGTGCCAGTAGTTCCCGGGGGGGAGGCACTGAAGCTTTCTTT. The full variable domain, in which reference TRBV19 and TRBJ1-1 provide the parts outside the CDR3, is DGGITQSPKYLFRKEGQNVTLSCEQNLNHDAMYWYRQDPGQGLRLIYYSQIVNDFQKGDIAEGYSVSREKKESFPLTVTSAQKNPTAFYLCASSSRGGGTEAFFGQGTRLTVV.

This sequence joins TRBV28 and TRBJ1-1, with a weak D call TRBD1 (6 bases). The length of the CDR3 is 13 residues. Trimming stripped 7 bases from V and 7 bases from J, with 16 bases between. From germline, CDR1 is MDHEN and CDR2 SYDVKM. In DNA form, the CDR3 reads TGTGCCAGCATACGAGACGGACAGATTGAAGCTTTCTTT. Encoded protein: CASIRDGQIEAFF. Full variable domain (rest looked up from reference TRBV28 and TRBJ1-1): DVKVTQSSRYLVKRTGEKVFLECVQDMDHENMFWYRQDPGLGLRLIYFSYDVKMKEKGDIPEGYSVSREKKERFSLILESASTNQTSMYLCASIRDGQIEAFFGQGTRLTVV.

The CDR3 bases are TGTGCCAGCAGCCTAGGGACTAGAGGGTCGAGCGGGGAGCTGTTTTTT. Translating gives CASSLGTRGSSGELFF. This sequence joins TRBV5-6 and TRBJ2-2, with 8 bases that match TRBD2. CDR1 is SGHDT, CDR2 YYEEEE, per germline. Trimming at V came to 4 bases and at J to 7 bases, leaving 12 bases not matched to a gene. This CDR3 has 16 amino acids.

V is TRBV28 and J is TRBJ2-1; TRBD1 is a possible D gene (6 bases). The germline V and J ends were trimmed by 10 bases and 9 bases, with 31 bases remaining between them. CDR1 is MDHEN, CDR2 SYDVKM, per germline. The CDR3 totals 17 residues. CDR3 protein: CATKTSGTTTFFAEQFF. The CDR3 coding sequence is TGTGCCACAAAGACTTCCGGGACAACAACGTTTTTCGCTGAGCAGTTCTTC. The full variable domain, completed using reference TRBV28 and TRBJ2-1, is DVKVTQSSRYLVKRTGEKVFLECVQDMDHENMFWYRQDPGLGLRLIYFSYDVKMKEKGDIPEGYSVSREKKERFSLILESASTNQTSMYLCATKTSGTTTFFAEQFFGPGTRLTVL.

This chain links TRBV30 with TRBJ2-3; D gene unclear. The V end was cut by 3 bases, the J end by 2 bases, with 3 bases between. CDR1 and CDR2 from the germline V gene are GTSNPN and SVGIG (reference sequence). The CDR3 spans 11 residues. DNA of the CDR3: TGTGCCTGGAGGGCCACAGATACGCAGTATTTT. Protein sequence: CAWRATDTQYF.

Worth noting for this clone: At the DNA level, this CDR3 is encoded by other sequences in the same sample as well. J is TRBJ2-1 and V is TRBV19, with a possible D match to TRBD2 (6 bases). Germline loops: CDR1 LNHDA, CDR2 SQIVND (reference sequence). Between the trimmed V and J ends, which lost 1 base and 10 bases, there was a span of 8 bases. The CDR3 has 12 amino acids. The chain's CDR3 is CASSIGGLEQFF. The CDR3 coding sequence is TGTGCCAGTAGTATAGGCGGACTAGAGCAGTTCTTC.

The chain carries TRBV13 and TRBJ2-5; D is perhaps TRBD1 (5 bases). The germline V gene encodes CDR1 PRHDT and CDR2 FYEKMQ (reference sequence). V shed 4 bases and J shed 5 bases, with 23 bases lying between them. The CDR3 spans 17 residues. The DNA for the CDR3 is TGTGCCAGCAGCTCCAGCCAGGGAAGGACCGATATCGAGACCCAGTACTTC. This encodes CASSSSQGRTDIETQYF.

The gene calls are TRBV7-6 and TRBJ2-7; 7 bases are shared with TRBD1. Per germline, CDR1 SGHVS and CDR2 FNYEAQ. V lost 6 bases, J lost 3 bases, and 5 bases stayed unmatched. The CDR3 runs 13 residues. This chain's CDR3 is CASSPGQIYEQYF. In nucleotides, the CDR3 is TGTGCCAGCAGTCCGGGACAGATCTACGAGCAGTACTTC.

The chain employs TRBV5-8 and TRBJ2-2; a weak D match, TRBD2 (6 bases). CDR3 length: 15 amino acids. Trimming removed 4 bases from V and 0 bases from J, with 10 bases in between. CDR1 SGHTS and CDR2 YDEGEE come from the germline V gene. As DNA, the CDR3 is TGTGCCAGCAGCCGCGGACTAACGAACACCGGGGAGCTGTTTTTT. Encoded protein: CASSRGLTNTGELFF.

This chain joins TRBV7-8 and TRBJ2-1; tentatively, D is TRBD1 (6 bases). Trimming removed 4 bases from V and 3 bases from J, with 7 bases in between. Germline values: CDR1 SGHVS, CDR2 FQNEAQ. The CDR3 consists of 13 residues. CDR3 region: CASSWDNYNEQFF. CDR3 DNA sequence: TGTGCCAGCAGCTGGGACAACTACAATGAGCAGTTCTTC.

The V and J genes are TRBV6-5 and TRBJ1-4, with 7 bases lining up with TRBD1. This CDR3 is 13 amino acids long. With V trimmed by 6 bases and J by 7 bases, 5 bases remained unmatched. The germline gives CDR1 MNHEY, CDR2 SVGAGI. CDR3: CASRGQGGEKLFF. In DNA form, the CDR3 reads TGTGCCAGCAGAGGGCAGGGGGGTGAAAAACTGTTTTTT.

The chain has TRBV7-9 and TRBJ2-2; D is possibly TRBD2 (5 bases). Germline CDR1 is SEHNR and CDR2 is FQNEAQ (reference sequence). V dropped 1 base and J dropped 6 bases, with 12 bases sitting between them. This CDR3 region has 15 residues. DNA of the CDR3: TGTGCCAGCAGCTTAGTCGGAGGACCAGCCGGGGAGCTGTTTTTT. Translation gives CASSLVGGPAGELFF. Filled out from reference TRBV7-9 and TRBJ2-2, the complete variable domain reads DTGVSQNPRHKITKRGQNVTFRCDPISEHNRLYWYRQTLGQGPEFLTYFQNEAQLEKSRLLSDRFSAERPKGSFSTLEIQRTEQGDSAMYLCASSLVGGPAGELFFGEGSRLTVL.

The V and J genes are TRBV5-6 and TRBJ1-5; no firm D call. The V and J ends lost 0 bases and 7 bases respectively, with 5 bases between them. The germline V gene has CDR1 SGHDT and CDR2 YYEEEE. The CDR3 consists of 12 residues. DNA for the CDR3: TGTGCCAGCAGCTTGGCCGGGCAGCCCCAGCATTTT. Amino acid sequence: CASSLAGQPQHF. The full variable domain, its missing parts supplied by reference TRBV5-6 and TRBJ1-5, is DAGVTQSPTHLIKTRGQQVTLRCSPKSGHDTVSWYQQALGQGPQFIFQYYEEEERQRGNFPDRFSGHQFPNYSSELNVNALLLGDSALYLCASSLAGQPQHFGDGTRLSIL.

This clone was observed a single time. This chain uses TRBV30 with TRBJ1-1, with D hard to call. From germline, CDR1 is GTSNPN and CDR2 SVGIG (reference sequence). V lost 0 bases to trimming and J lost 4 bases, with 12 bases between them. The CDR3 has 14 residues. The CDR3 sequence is CAWSVRHGTTEAFF. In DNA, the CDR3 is TGTGCCTGGAGTGTACGACATGGAACCACTGAAGCTTTCTTT.

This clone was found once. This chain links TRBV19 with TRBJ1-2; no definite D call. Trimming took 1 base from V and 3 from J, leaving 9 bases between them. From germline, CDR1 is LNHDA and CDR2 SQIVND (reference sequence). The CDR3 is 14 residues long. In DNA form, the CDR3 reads TGTGCCAGTAGTATAGTCCCGGGGTACTATGGCTACACCTTC. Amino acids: CASSIVPGYYGYTF.

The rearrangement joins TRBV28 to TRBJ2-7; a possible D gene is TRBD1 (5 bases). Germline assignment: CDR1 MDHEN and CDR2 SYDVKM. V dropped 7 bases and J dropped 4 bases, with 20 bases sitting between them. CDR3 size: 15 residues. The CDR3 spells CASTPSTVLYYEQYF. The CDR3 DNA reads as TGTGCCAGCACCCCCTCGACAGTCCTTTATTACGAGCAGTACTTC.

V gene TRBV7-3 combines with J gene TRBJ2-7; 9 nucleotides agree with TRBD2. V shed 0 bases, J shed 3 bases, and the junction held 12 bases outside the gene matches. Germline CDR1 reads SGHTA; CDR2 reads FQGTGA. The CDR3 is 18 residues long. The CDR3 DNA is TGTGCCAGCAGCTTAACACAGAATCTAGCGGGGCCTAACTACGAGCAGTACTTC. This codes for CASSLTQNLAGPNYEQYF.

DNA of the CDR3: TGTGCCAGCAGCTTGGGGGCTAGCACAGATACGCAGTATTTT. This gives the protein CASSLGASTDTQYF. The chain couples TRBV7-8 to TRBJ2-3; D is perhaps TRBD1 (6 bases). V dropped 3 bases and J dropped 0 bases, with 7 bases sitting between them. Germline V gives CDR1 SGHVS, CDR2 FQNEAQ. The CDR3 runs to 14 residues.

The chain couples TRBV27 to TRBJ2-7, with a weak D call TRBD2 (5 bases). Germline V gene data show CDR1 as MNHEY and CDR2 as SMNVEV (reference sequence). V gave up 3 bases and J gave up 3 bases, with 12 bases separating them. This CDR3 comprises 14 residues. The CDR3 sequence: CASSFSDRDYEQYF. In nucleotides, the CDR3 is TGTGCCAGCAGTTTTTCCGACCGGGACTACGAGCAGTACTTC.

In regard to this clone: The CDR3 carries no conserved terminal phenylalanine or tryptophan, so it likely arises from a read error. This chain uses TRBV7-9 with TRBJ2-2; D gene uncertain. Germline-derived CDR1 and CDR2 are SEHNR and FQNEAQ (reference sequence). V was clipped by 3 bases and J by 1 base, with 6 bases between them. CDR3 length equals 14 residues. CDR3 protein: CASSFLLNTGELFS. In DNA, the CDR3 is TGTGCCAGCAGCTTTCTACTGAACACCGGGGAGCTGTTTTCT.

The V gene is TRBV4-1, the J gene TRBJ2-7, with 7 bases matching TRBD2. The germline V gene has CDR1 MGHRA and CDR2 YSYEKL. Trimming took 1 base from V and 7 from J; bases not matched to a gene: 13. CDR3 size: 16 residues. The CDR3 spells CASSQVLAGAIWEQYF. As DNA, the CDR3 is TGCGCCAGCAGCCAAGTCTTGGCGGGAGCAATCTGGGAGCAGTACTTC.

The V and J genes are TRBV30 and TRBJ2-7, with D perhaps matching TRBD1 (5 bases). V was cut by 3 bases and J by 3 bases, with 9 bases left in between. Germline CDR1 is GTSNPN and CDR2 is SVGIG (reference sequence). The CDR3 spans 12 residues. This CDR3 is CAWRDTFYEQYF. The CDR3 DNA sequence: TGTGCCTGGAGGGACACGTTCTACGAGCAGTACTTC.

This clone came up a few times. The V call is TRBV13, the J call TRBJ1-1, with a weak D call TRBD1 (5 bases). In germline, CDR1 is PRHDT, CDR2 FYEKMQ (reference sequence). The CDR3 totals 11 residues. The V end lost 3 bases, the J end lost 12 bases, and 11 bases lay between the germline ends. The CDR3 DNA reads TGTGCCAGCAGCTTGGCGGGGGAGACTTTCTTT. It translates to CASSLAGETFF.

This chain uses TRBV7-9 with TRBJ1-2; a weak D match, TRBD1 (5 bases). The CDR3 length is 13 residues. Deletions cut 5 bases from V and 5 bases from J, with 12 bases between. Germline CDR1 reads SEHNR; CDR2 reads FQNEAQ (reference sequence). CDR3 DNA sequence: TGTGCCAGCAGCCCCGGGGGAGGGTATGGCTACACCTTC. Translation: CASSPGGGYGYTF.

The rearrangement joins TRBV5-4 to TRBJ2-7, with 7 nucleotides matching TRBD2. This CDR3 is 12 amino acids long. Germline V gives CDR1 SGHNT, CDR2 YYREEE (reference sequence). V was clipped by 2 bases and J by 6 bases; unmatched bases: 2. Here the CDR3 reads CASSLGEGEQYF. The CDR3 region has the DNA TGTGCCAGCAGCTTAGGGGAGGGCGAGCAGTACTTC. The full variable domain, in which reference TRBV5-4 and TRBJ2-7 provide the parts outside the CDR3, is ETGVTQSPTHLIKTRGQQVTLRCSSQSGHNTVSWYQQALGQGPQFIFQYYREEENGRGNFPPRFSGLQFPNYSSELNVNALELDDSALYLCASSLGEGEQYFGPGTRLTVT.

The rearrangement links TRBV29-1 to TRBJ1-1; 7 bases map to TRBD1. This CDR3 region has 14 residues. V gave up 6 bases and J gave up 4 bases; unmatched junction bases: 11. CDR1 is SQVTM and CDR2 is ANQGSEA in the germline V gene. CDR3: CSVTEGARSTEAFF. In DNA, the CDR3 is TGCAGCGTAACTGAGGGGGCCCGGAGCACTGAAGCTTTCTTT.